This T cell receptor (beta chain) was recovered during a study of radiation and T cells in renal cell carcinoma. Whole-study context: Nephrectomy followed 15 Gy stereotactic body radiation by 4 weeks.

V shed 8 bases and J shed 1 base, with 14 bases lying between them. CDR3 length: 13 amino acids. Germline loops: CDR1 GTSNPN, CDR2 SVGIG (reference sequence). Findings and caveats of the study: Pretreatment tumor biopsies were lacking, so baseline clonotypes are unknown.

This clone came up a few times. Its specificity is not known. Noted time point: blood 2 weeks post-SBRT. Described treatment: 15 Gy SBRT to primary tumor, nephrectomy 4 weeks later. Radiation-treated patients gave blood at baseline, week 2 and week 4. Clear cell pathology was present in this patient's renal cell carcinoma. Sequencing was performed with immunoSEQ multiplex PCR; in TCRdb, only in-frame clones are kept and a portion is missing. Of roughly 60,000 clones listed, around three quarters are singletons. The chain links TRBV30 to TRBJ1-1; a weak D match, TRBD1 (5 bases). The origin of this receptor is a man aged 55 to 70 with renal cell carcinoma. The specimen was blood, collected from a patient whose treatment included radiotherapy and nephrectomy. DNA of the CDR3: TGTGCCCGGACCGTTGGGGCGAACACTGAAGCTTTCTTT. This encodes CARTVGANTEAFF.